This T cell receptor (beta chain) was profiled in a study of control samples from healthy donors and cancer patients. TCRdb's table, derived via immunoSEQ multiplex PCR, lists solely in-frame clones and lacks some. The sample shows about 170,000 clones, 90% to 95% of them seen only once. Germline CDR1 LGHDT, CDR2 YNNKEL (reference sequence). The CDR3 length is 14 residues. After removal of 2 bases from V and 7 bases from J, the junction contained 4 bases not matched to a gene. This sequence originates from a woman aged 25 to 45 in good health. Sequencing input: blood. V is TRBV3-1 (or the pseudogene TRBV3-2) and J is TRBJ2-1; 8 nucleotides match TRBD2. The CDR3 sequence: CASSQRGGRNEQFF. CDR3 coding DNA: TGTGCCAGCAGCCAACGGGGGGGGCGGAATGAGCAGTTCTTC.